These 32 T cell receptor beta chains were sequenced from one sample in a study of T cell responses to AZD1222 COVID-19 vaccine. Data came from immunoSEQ multiplex PCR; TCRdb stores just in-frame clones and leaves some out. Of about 120,000 clones in the sample, over 75% are singletons; the top ten hold roughly 7.7%. The sequencing here drew on peripheral blood, taken on day 0 of AZD1222 vaccination. These receptors originate from an adult in good health.

V usage is TRBV7-2 and J usage is TRBJ2-2; maybe TRBD1 (5 bases). V was clipped by 5 bases and J by 4 bases, with 11 bases between them. This CDR3 contains 14 residues. The germline gives CDR1 SGHTA, CDR2 FQGNSA. CDR3 nucleotide sequence: TGTGCCAGCAGCCGGGTCCAGGGCACCGGGGAGCTGTTTTTT. Protein sequence: CASSRVQGTGELFF.

This clone was counted a few times. The CDR3 here is CASSQEGTGVQPQHF. Written as DNA, the CDR3 is TGCGCCAGCAGCCAAGAGGGGACAGGGGTTCAGCCCCAGCATTTT. The V call is TRBV4-1, the J call TRBJ1-5, with TRBD1 matching 10 bases. This CDR3 comprises 15 residues. Germline values: CDR1 MGHRA, CDR2 YSYEKL. Unmatched junction bases numbered 2, after V lost 0 bases and J lost 6 bases.

The chain joins TRBV7-9 to TRBJ1-5, with unresolved D. Germline CDR1 is SEHNR and CDR2 is FQNEAQ (reference sequence). Between the trimmed V and J ends, which lost 5 bases and 2 bases, there was a span of 13 bases. The CDR3 is 15 amino acids. DNA of the CDR3: TGTGCCAGCAGCCCGCGGGGTGGCCGCAATCAGCCCCAGCATTTT. Its translation is CASSPRGGRNQPQHF.

The chain is built from TRBV20-1 and TRBJ2-3; D unclear. V gave up 5 bases and J gave up 2 bases, with 5 bases separating them. Germline loops: CDR1 DFQATT, CDR2 SNEGSKA (reference sequence). CDR3 length equals 11 residues. The CDR3 reads CSAAHTDTQYF. The CDR3 DNA is TGCAGTGCTGCACACACAGATACGCAGTATTTT.

CDR3 in amino acids: CASSLPKTGYGYTF. In DNA form, the CDR3 reads TGTGCCAGCAGCTTGCCGAAAACGGGCTATGGCTACACCTTC. The chain combines TRBV5-4 with TRBJ1-2; D gene ambiguous. The CDR3 runs to 14 residues. Germline V lookup: CDR1 SGHNT, CDR2 YYREEE (reference sequence). The V end was cut by 1 base, the J end by 4 bases, with 11 bases between. Filled out from reference TRBV5-4 and TRBJ1-2, the complete variable domain reads ETGVTQSPTHLIKTRGQQVTLRCSSQSGHNTVSWYQQALGQGPQFIFQYYREEENGRGNFPPRFSGLQFPNYSSELNVNALELDDSALYLCASSLPKTGYGYTFGSGTRLTVV.

The chain employs TRBV6-2 or TRBV6-3 and TRBJ2-6; D is uncertain. The ends were cut back, 2 bases at V and 0 bases at J, with 14 bases in the middle. The CDR3 loop spans 18 amino acids. From germline, CDR1 is MNHEY and CDR2 SVGEGT. Here the CDR3 reads CASSYDAFQFSGANVLTF. For the CDR3, the DNA is TGTGCCAGCAGTTACGACGCCTTCCAATTCTCTGGGGCCAACGTCCTGACTTTC.

The CDR3 region is CASSGQENYGYTF. The CDR3 region has the DNA TGTGCCAGCAGCGGACAGGAGAACTATGGCTACACCTTC. The rearrangement links TRBV6-5 to TRBJ1-2, with 7 bases lining up with TRBD1. This CDR3 has 13 residues. CDR1 is MNHEY, CDR2 SVGAGI, per germline. V gave up 6 bases and J gave up 2 bases; unmatched junction bases: 3.

This clone was picked up a small number of times. V usage is TRBV3-1 (or the pseudogene TRBV3-2) and J usage is TRBJ1-2; 12 nucleotides line up with TRBD1. This CDR3 comprises 16 residues. From germline, CDR1 is LGHDT and CDR2 YNNKEL (reference sequence). V gave up 3 bases and J gave up 5 bases; unmatched junction bases: 7. As DNA, the CDR3 is TGTGCCAGCAGCCACACGGGACAGGGGGCGAGGTATGGCTACACCTTC. Translating gives CASSHTGQGARYGYTF.

V is TRBV24-1 and J is TRBJ2-3; D gene uncertain. Germline V lookup: CDR1 KGHDR, CDR2 SFDVKD. V dropped 1 base and J dropped 1 base, with 14 bases sitting between them. This CDR3 has 17 residues. Here the CDR3 DNA reads TGTGCCACCAGTGATTTTGCCCAGATCCCTGGCACAGATACGCAGTATTTT. Its translation is CATSDFAQIPGTDTQYF.

CDR3 nucleotides: TGTGCCAGCAGCTTAGATTGGGGGACAGAAGAGACCCAGTACTTC. Amino acids: CASSLDWGTEETQYF. This chain links TRBV11-3 with TRBJ2-5; 7 bases align to TRBD1. The CDR3 is 15 amino acids. V lost 0 bases, J lost 3 bases, and 4 bases stayed unmatched. Germline-derived CDR1 and CDR2 are SGHNT and YENEEA.

This clone was seen more than once but under ten times. This chain uses TRBV4-1 with TRBJ1-6; D unclear. V shed 0 bases and J shed 7 bases, with 4 bases lying between them. Germline V gene data show CDR1 as MGHRA and CDR2 as YSYEKL. The CDR3 covers 13 residues. CDR3 region: CASSQEVNSPLHF. The CDR3, as DNA: TGCGCCAGCAGCCAAGAAGTGAATTCACCCCTCCACTTT.

This rearrangement joins TRBV11-2 to TRBJ2-7; a possible D gene is TRBD2 (6 bases). The V and J ends lost 0 bases and 6 bases respectively, with 12 bases between them. The CDR3 has 14 residues. Germline CDR1 SGHAT, CDR2 FQNNGV. CDR3 residues: CASSLEGGSGEQYF. The CDR3 DNA sequence: TGTGCCAGCAGCTTAGAGGGGGGATCCGGCGAGCAGTACTTC.

The J gene is TRBJ2-1, the V gene TRBV7-3; D not certain. CDR3 length: 14 amino acids. From germline, CDR1 is SGHTA and CDR2 FQGTGA. Deletions cut 1 base from V and 8 bases from J, with 12 bases between. The DNA of the CDR3 is TGTGCCAGCAGCTTAAGGCGACTCCCCGATGAGCAGTTCTTC. Translated, it gives CASSLRRLPDEQFF.

Details on this clone: This sample includes further DNA sequences coding for the same CDR3. The chain has TRBV18 and TRBJ2-1; tentatively, D is TRBD2 (7 bases). CDR1 is KGHSH, CDR2 LQKENI, per germline. The CDR3 spans 16 residues. Trimming cost V 0 bases and J 4 bases, with 13 bases left between them. The CDR3 nucleotides are TGTGCCAGCTCACCACCGGGAGGGGGGTCTTACAATGAGCAGTTCTTC. It specifies CASSPPGGGSYNEQFF.

J is TRBJ2-3 and V is TRBV5-1; 7 bases are a match to TRBD2. Germline V gene lookup returns CDR1 SGHRS and CDR2 YFSETQ. The CDR3 covers 14 residues. J gave up 3 bases and V 3 bases, and 4 bases lay outside the gene matches. CDR3 bases: TGCGCCAGCAGCTCAATTAGCGGGACAGATACGCAGTATTTT. Translation: CASSSISGTDTQYF.

The chain joins TRBV7-9 to TRBJ1-5; 7 bases align to TRBD1. J lost 2 bases, V lost 5 bases, and 6 bases had no gene match. CDR1 is SEHNR, CDR2 FQNEAQ, per germline (reference sequence). The CDR3 has 15 residues. The CDR3 loop is CASSPQGIGNQPQHF. DNA of the CDR3: TGTGCCAGCAGCCCACAGGGGATCGGCAATCAGCCCCAGCATTTT.

The CDR3 bases are TGTGCCAGCAGCTTAGTAAGACTAGCCGGGGAGCTGTTTTTT. Protein sequence: CASSLVRLAGELFF. V is TRBV7-2 and J is TRBJ2-2, with D perhaps TRBD2 (6 bases). Germline CDR1 reads SGHTA; CDR2 reads FQGNSA. The CDR3 totals 14 residues. Trimming cost V 1 base and J 6 bases, with 9 bases left between them.

This clone showed up just once. J is TRBJ2-2 and V is TRBV18; D may correspond to TRBD1 or TRBD2 (6 bases each). CDR3 length: 15 amino acids. The V gene's germline CDR1 is KGHSH and CDR2 LQKENI. The germline V and J ends were trimmed by 4 bases and 1 base, with 10 bases remaining between them. The CDR3 DNA follows: TGTGCCAGCTCACAGGAGGGGGTGAACACCGGGGAGCTGTTTTTT. It is translated as CASSQEGVNTGELFF. Complete variable domain (other parts from reference TRBV18 and TRBJ2-2): NAGVMQNPRHLVRRRGQEARLRCSPMKGHSHVYWYRQLPEEGLKFMVYLQKENIIDESGMPKERFSAEFPKEGPSILRIQQVVRGDSAAYFCASSQEGVNTGELFFGEGSRLTVL.

V usage is TRBV7-2 and J usage is TRBJ2-7; 7 bases agree with TRBD1. The V gene's germline CDR1 is SGHTA and CDR2 FQGNSA. The CDR3 is 12 residues long. The V segment lost 6 bases and the J segment 7 bases; nucleotides outside the gene matches: 6. The CDR3 sequence: CASRSFRGEQYF. CDR3 nucleotides: TGTGCCAGCAGATCCTTCAGGGGGGAGCAGTACTTC.

The chain recombines TRBV5-1 with TRBJ2-7; TRBD2 aligns across 10 bases. This CDR3 is 15 amino acids long. Looked up from germline, CDR1 is SGHRS and CDR2 is YFSETQ. V lost 2 bases, J lost 0 bases, and 2 bases stayed unmatched. The CDR3 loop is CASSLLAGPSYEQYF. The CDR3 DNA follows: TGCGCCAGCAGCTTACTAGCGGGGCCCTCCTACGAGCAGTACTTC.

V usage is TRBV15 and J usage is TRBJ1-2; D call uncertain. This CDR3 has 14 amino acids. V shed 0 bases and J shed 4 bases, with 9 bases lying between them. Germline CDR1 and CDR2: LNHNV and YYDKDF (reference sequence). The DNA of the CDR3 is TGTGCCACCAGCAGAGATTCGAGTTCCTATGGCTACACCTTC. This encodes CATSRDSSSYGYTF. The full variable domain, completed using reference TRBV15 and TRBJ1-2, is DAMVIQNPRYQVTQFGKPVTLSCSQTLNHNVMYWYQQKSSQAPKLLFHYYDKDFNNEADTPDNFQSRRPNTSFCFLDIRSPGLGDTAMYLCATSRDSSSYGYTFGSGTRLTVV.

The V call is TRBV13, the J call TRBJ2-7; D tentatively reads TRBD1 or TRBD2 (5 bases each). V was shortened by 5 bases and J by 0 bases, with 17 bases between the two germline ends. Per the germline V gene, CDR1 is PRHDT and CDR2 is FYEKMQ (reference sequence). This CDR3 is built from 16 residues. The CDR3 nucleotides are TGTGCCAGCAGCCATGGGGGACGGTCAAGCTCCTACGAGCAGTACTTC. It codes for CASSHGGRSSSYEQYF.

J is TRBJ2-3 and V is TRBV20-1; D not resolved. The CDR3 runs to 11 residues. Trimming cost V 5 bases and J 4 bases, with 7 bases left between them. Germline CDR1 is DFQATT and CDR2 is SNEGSKA (reference sequence). This chain's CDR3 is CSAGQSDTQYF. CDR3 nucleotides: TGCAGTGCTGGCCAGTCAGATACGCAGTATTTT.

This chain joins TRBV7-9 and TRBJ1-4, with 10 bases fitting TRBD1. With 11 bases clipped from V and 7 bases from J, the junction kept 10 bases outside the gene matches. The CDR3 spans 14 residues. The germline V gene encodes CDR1 SEHNR and CDR2 FQNEAQ (reference sequence). Here the CDR3 reads CAATRTGGGEKLFF. The CDR3 bases are TGTGCCGCCACCCGGACAGGGGGAGGTGAAAAACTGTTTTTT.

The chain combines TRBV18 with TRBJ2-2; 8 bases align to TRBD2. The CDR3 spans 18 residues. Trimming took 0 bases from V and 4 from J; bases not matched to a gene: 10. Germline V gene lookup returns CDR1 KGHSH and CDR2 LQKENI. The CDR3 nucleotides read TGTGCCAGCTCACCACCGCGAGGCATCAGCGGGAGCACCGGGGAGCTGTTTTTT. It specifies CASSPPRGISGSTGELFF.

This chain links TRBV29-1 with TRBJ1-1; TRBD1 matches at 9 bases. The CDR3 runs 14 residues. From germline, CDR1 is SQVTM and CDR2 ANQGSEA. Trimming cost V 4 bases and J 0 bases; bases outside gene matches: 3. CDR3 loop: CSVGRTGVNTEAFF. The CDR3 nucleotides are TGCAGCGTTGGCAGGACAGGGGTGAACACTGAAGCTTTCTTT.

The gene calls are TRBV5-1 and TRBJ2-5, with D hard to call. The germline V and J ends were trimmed by 5 bases and 3 bases, with 11 bases remaining between them. The CDR3 contains 13 residues. Germline V gives CDR1 SGHRS, CDR2 YFSETQ. This chain's CDR3 is CASSSGLKETQYF. The CDR3 bases are TGCGCCAGCAGTTCGGGCCTAAAAGAGACCCAGTACTTC.

The V and J genes are TRBV5-4 and TRBJ2-3; no clear D gene. Germline CDR1 is SGHNT and CDR2 is YYREEE (reference sequence). The CDR3 is made up of 14 amino acids. V was pared by 1 base and J by 0 bases, with 6 bases between. The CDR3 here is CASSLMGSTDTQYF. The CDR3 bases are TGTGCCAGCAGCTTGATGGGGAGCACAGATACGCAGTATTTT.

The chain carries TRBV6-1 and TRBJ2-1; 7 bases agree with TRBD2. From germline, CDR1 is MNHNS and CDR2 SASEGT. This CDR3 is 15 amino acids long. Trimming removed 2 bases from V and 8 bases from J; junction bases left unmatched: 9. The CDR3 region has the DNA TGTGCCAGCAGTGAACAGTGGGAGGGTAAATATGAGCAGTTCTTC. Amino acids: CASSEQWEGKYEQFF.

This chain joins TRBV5-6 and TRBJ1-4; D is undetermined. Trimming cost V 5 bases and J 4 bases, with 9 bases left between them. In germline, CDR1 is SGHDT, CDR2 YYEEEE. The CDR3 sequence is 13 residues long. CDR3 bases: TGTGCCAGCAGTCGTGATTTTAATGAAAAACTGTTTTTT. This encodes CASSRDFNEKLFF.

The chain recombines TRBV6-2 or TRBV6-3 with TRBJ2-1, with a weak D call TRBD2 (5 bases). CDR3 length: 17 amino acids. The germline V gene has CDR1 MNHEY and CDR2 SVGEGT. V shed 2 bases and J shed 0 bases, with 14 bases lying between them. This CDR3 reads CASSYRGGSSSYNEQFF. Written as DNA, the CDR3 is TGTGCCAGCAGTTACCGAGGCGGGTCGAGCTCCTACAATGAGCAGTTCTTC.

The J gene is TRBJ1-1, the V gene TRBV7-9; 8 bases fit TRBD1. This CDR3 region has 16 residues. V lost 5 bases to trimming and J lost 1 base; unmatched junction nucleotides: 9. Germline CDR1 SEHNR, CDR2 FQNEAQ (reference sequence). CDR3 DNA: TGTGCCAGCAGCCCATATGGACAGGGAGGGAACACTGAAGCTTTCTTT. Translation: CASSPYGQGGNTEAFF. The whole variable domain, remainder taken from reference TRBV7-9 and TRBJ1-1, is DTGVSQNPRHKITKRGQNVTFRCDPISEHNRLYWYRQTLGQGPEFLTYFQNEAQLEKSRLLSDRFSAERPKGSFSTLEIQRTEQGDSAMYLCASSPYGQGGNTEAFFGQGTRLTVV.